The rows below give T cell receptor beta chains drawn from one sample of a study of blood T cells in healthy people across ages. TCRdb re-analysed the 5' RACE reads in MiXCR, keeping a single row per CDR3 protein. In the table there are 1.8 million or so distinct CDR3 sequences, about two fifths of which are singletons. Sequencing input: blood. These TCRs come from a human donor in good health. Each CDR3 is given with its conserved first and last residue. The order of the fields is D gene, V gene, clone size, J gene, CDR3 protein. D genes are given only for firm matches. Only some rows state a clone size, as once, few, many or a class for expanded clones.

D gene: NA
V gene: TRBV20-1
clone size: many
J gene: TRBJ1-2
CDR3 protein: CSASISDYGYTF

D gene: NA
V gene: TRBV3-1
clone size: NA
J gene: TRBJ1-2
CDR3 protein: CASSQVGIGYGYTF

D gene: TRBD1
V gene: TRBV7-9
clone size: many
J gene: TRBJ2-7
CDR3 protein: CASSPRQGSYEQYF

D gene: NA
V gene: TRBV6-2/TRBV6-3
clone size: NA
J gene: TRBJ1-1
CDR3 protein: CVSSWGQIEAFF

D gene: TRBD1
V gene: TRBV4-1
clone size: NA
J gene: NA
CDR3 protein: CVSSQEGQKTYEQYF

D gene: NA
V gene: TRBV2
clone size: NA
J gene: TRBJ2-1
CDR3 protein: CASSIPPTQTEQFF

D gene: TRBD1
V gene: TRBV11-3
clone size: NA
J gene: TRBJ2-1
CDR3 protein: CASSLRGTGNEQFF

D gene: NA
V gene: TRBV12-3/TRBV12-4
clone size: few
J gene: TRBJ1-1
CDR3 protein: CASSLRVGSVTEAFF

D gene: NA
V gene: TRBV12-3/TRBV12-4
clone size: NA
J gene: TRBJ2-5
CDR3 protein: CASRPGIWGQETQYF

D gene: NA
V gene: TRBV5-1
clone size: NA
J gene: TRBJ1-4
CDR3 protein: CASRSPTNEKLFF

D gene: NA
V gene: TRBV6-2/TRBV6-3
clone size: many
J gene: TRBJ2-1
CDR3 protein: CASSYLYREQFF

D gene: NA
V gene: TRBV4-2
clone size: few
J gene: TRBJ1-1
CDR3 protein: CASSRTRPVGGKPMNTEAFF

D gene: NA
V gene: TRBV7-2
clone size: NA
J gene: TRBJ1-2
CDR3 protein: CASMSGAYGYTF

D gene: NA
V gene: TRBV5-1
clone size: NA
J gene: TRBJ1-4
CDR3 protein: CASAEGVAGEKLFF

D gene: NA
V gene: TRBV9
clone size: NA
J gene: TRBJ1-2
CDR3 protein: CASSVGVSANYGYTF

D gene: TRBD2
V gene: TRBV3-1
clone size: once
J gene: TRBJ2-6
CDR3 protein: CASSQDSSGAGANVLTF

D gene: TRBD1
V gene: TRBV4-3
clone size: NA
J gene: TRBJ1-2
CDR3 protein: CASSQDYQRGLYGYTF

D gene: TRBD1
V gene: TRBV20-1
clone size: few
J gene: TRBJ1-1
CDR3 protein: CSGRMGTGQTEAFF

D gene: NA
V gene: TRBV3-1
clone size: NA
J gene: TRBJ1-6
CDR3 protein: CASSQWGERNSPLHF

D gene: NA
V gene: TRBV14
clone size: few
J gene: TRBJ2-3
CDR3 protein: CASSQCPFCTQYF

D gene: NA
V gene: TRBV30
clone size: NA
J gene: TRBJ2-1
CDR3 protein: CARGGGPNNEQFF

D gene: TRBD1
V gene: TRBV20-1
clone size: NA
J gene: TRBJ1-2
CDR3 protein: CSARDSGTVSGYTF

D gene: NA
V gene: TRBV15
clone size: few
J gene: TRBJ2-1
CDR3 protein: CATSTERSSYNEQFF

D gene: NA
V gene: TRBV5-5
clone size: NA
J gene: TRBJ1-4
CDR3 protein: CASSQGGVHEKLFF

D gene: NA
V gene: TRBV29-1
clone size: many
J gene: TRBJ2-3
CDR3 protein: CSVAQVSVTDTQYF

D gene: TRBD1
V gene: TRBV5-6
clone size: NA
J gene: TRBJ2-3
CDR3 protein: CASSQGQEGDTQYF

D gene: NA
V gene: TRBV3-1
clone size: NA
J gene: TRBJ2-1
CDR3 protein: CASSQDITGGDEQFF

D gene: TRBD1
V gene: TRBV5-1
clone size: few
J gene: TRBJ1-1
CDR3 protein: CASSTSGGRNTEAFF

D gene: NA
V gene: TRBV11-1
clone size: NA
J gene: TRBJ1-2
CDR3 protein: CASSLGGGQIYGYTF

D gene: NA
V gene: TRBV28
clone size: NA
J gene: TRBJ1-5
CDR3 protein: CASSFQVYQSQHF

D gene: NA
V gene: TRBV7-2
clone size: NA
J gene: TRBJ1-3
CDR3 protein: CASSLEPPNSGNTIYF

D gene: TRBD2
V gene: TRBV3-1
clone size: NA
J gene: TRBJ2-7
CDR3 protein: CASSHSGGRFYEQYF

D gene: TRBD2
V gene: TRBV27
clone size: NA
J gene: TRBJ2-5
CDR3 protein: CASQMGGEETQYF

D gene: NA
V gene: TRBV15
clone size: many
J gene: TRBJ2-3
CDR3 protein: CATSRTRYRTDTQYF

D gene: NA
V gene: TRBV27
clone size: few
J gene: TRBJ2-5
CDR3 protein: CASSLSPWSETQYF

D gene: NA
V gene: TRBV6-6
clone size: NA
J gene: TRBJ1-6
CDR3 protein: CASSYRPERDSPLHF

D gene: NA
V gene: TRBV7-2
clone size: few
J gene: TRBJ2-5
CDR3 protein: CASSPEVGVWETQYF

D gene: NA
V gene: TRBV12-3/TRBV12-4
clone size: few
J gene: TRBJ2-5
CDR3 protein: CASSLRTTTEQYF

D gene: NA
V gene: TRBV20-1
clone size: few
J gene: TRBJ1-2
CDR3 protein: CSAGDNPPIYGYTF

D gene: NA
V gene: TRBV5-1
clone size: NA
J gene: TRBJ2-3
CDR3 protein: CASSSTTGSGTDTQYF